The rows below give T cell receptor beta chains drawn from one sample of a study of T cells in Graves' hyperthyroidism and ophthalmopathy. One entry per CDR3 protein results from TCRdb running MiXCR on the multiplex PCR reads. The top ten clones hold 50% of a sample with about 210,000 distinct CDR3 sequences, roughly a sixth of them seen once. What was sequenced was blood. These receptors originate from a man aged 45-65 years with Graves' hyperthyroidism. Both conserved end residues are part of each CDR3. D genes are given only for firm matches. Clone sizes are given selectively: once, few, many, or a class where the clone is expanded.

>-|TRBJ2-1|TRBV29-1|many
CSLRRGDNEQFF
TGCAGCTTACGGAGAGGGGACAATGAGCAGTTCTTC
>-|TRBJ1-5|TRBV12-3/TRBV12-4|few
CASSFFNSNQPQHF
TGTGCCAGCAGTTTCTTTAATAGCAATCAGCCCCAGCATTTT
>-|TRBJ1-4|TRBV5-1|-
CASSPRPPSFGTNEKLFF
TGCGCCAGCAGCCCGCGACCCCCGTCATTTGGAACTAATGAAAAACTGTTTTTT
>TRBD2|TRBJ2-1|TRBV12-3/TRBV12-4|many
CASSPPLGSAGTYNEQFF
TGTGCCAGCAGTCCCCCCCTCGGTTCAGCGGGAACGTACAATGAGCAGTTCTTC
>-|TRBJ1-2|TRBV30|many
CAWSVGDGNYGYTF
TGTGCCTGGAGCGTTGGGGACGGGAACTATGGCTACACCTTC
>TRBD1|TRBJ2-7|TRBV13|many
CASSQDGQGAYEQYF
TGTGCCAGCAGCCAAGATGGACAGGGGGCCTACGAGCAGTACTTC
>-|TRBJ1-3|TRBV10-3|-
CAIRAVTRYTIYF
TGTGCCATCAGGGCAGTCACTCGTTACACCATATATTTT
>-|TRBJ2-3|TRBV9|many
CASSPTYSTDTQYF
TGTGCCAGCAGCCCTACGTATAGCACAGATACGCAGTATTTT
>-|TRBJ2-2|TRBV14|-
CASTPKIWAGELFF
TGTGCCAGTACCCCGAAGATATGGGCCGGGGAGCTGTTTTTT
>-|TRBJ1-2|TRBV28|many
CASLDSSYGYTF
TGTGCCAGTTTAGACAGTTCCTATGGCTACACCTTC
>TRBD1|TRBJ2-3|TRBV5-1|many
CASSSPGQGAADTQYF
TGCGCCAGCAGCTCCCCGGGACAGGGGGCAGCAGATACGCAGTATTTT
>TRBD2|TRBJ2-7|TRBV20-1|many
CSASALAGLSSYEQYF
TGCAGTGCTAGCGCTCTAGCGGGTTTGAGCTCCTACGAGCAGTACTTC
>-|TRBJ2-1|TRBV11-2|many
CASSHVYNEQFF
TGTGCCAGCAGCCACGTGTACAATGAGCAGTTCTTC
>TRBD2|TRBJ2-3|TRBV6-9|-
CASSYVSGRVDTQYF
TGTGCCAGCAGTTACGTAAGCGGGAGGGTAGATACGCAGTATTTT
>TRBD2|TRBJ2-3|TRBV3-1|-
CASSQEQDKRGRDTQYF
TGTGCCAGCAGCCAAGAGCAGGACAAGCGGGGGAGGGATACGCAGTATTTT
>-|TRBJ2-5|TRBV10-2|many
CASSVNGGETQYF
TGCGCCAGCAGCGTGAATGGGGGGGAGACCCAGTACTTC
>-|TRBJ2-7|TRBV30|-
CAWSLGVLASYEQYF
TGTGCCTGGAGTTTGGGGGTGTTAGCGTCCTACGAGCAGTACTTC